The 17 T cell receptor beta chains below come from one sample, sequenced in a study of blood T cell repertoires in COVID-19. Sequencing was performed with immunoSEQ multiplex PCR; in TCRdb, only in-frame clones are kept and a portion is missing. The repertoire holds about 250,000 clones, with about 86% as singletons. Sample: peripheral blood. Source of these receptors: a man in his forties or fifties with active or convalescent COVID-19.

The genes are TRBV28 and TRBJ1-2, with 9 bases that match TRBD1. V lost 2 bases, J lost 4 bases, and 11 bases stayed unmatched. The germline CDR1 and CDR2 sequences are MDHEN and SYDVKM. The CDR3 consists of 17 residues. Written as DNA, the CDR3 is TGTGCCAGCAGTTTAGGTTACAGGGGGCGACTTTCCTATGGCTACACCTTC. This encodes CASSLGYRGRLSYGYTF.

This clone was seen only a few times. This chain joins TRBV7-9 and TRBJ1-2; TRBD1 is a possible D gene (5 bases). V was shortened by 0 bases and J by 0 bases, with 11 bases between the two germline ends. CDR3 size: 16 residues. Germline CDR1 SEHNR, CDR2 FQNEAQ (reference sequence). The CDR3 DNA is TGTGCCAGCAGCTTAGCAGCCAGGGATACTAACTATGGCTACACCTTC. Translating gives CASSLAARDTNYGYTF. The full variable domain, in which reference TRBV7-9 and TRBJ1-2 provide the parts outside the CDR3, is DTGVSQNPRHKITKRGQNVTFRCDPISEHNRLYWYRQTLGQGPEFLTYFQNEAQLEKSRLLSDRFSAERPKGSFSTLEIQRTEQGDSAMYLCASSLAARDTNYGYTFGSGTRLTVV.

The J gene is TRBJ2-1, the V gene TRBV5-1, with 15 bases lining up with TRBD2. Trimming cost V 4 bases and J 0 bases; bases outside gene matches: 14. Germline-derived CDR1 and CDR2 are SGHRS and YFSETQ. The CDR3 consists of 21 residues. CDR3 nucleotide sequence: TGCGCCAGCAGCCCCGCGGGGGGACTAGCGGGGGGTAAGAGCTCCTACAATGAGCAGTTCTTC. The encoded protein is CASSPAGGLAGGKSSYNEQFF.

The V and J genes are TRBV28 and TRBJ2-1, with TRBD2 matching over 8 bases. Trimming took 6 bases from V and 3 from J; bases not matched to a gene: 7. CDR3 length equals 15 residues. CDR1 is MDHEN and CDR2 is SYDVKM in the germline V gene. CDR3 nucleotide sequence: TGTGCCAGCAGCTCGGGGGGGGCTCGCTACAATGAGCAGTTCTTC. Encoded protein: CASSSGGARYNEQFF.

The gene calls are TRBV5-1 and TRBJ2-2; tentative D call: TRBD1 (6 bases). The V and J ends lost 4 bases and 5 bases respectively, with 18 bases between them. The CDR3 runs to 16 residues. Germline CDR1 is SGHRS and CDR2 is YFSETQ. The CDR3 spells CASSPNTGMRTGELFF. The DNA for the CDR3 is TGCGCCAGCAGCCCCAATACAGGGATGCGGACCGGGGAGCTGTTTTTT.

The chain employs TRBV28 and TRBJ2-7, with D unclear. V was pared by 5 bases and J by 7 bases, with 18 bases between. Germline V gene data show CDR1 as MDHEN and CDR2 as SYDVKM. The CDR3 length is 14 residues. CDR3 coding DNA: TGTGCCAGCAGTCCCCCTGGAAATCCGGGTGAGCAGTACTTC. Protein: CASSPPGNPGEQYF.

The chain carries TRBV7-2 and TRBJ2-2, with 13 bases lining up with TRBD2. The CDR3 length is 16 residues. CDR1 and CDR2 from the germline V gene are SGHTA and FQGNSA. The V segment lost 5 bases and the J segment 1 base; nucleotides outside the gene matches: 1. The CDR3 nucleotides read TGTGCCAGCAGCGGACTAGCGGGGGTGAACACCGGGGAGCTGTTTTTT. This codes for CASSGLAGVNTGELFF. Using reference TRBV7-2 and TRBJ2-2 for the parts outside the CDR3, the full variable domain is GAGVSQSPSNKVTEKGKDVELRCDPISGHTALYWYRQSLGQGLEFLIYFQGNSAPDKSGLPSDRFSAERTGGSVSTLTIQRTQQEDSAVYLCASSGLAGVNTGELFFGEGSRLTVL.

The chain recombines TRBV18 with TRBJ2-7; D might be TRBD2 (5 bases). The CDR3 is 14 residues long. Germline CDR1 KGHSH, CDR2 LQKENI. Trimming pared 2 bases from V and 2 bases from J, leaving 10 bases between. CDR3 protein: CASSPGRPPYEQYF. The CDR3 DNA sequence: TGTGCCAGCTCACCAGGGAGACCCCCCTACGAGCAGTACTTC.

This clone has just one count. The chain recombines TRBV6-5 with TRBJ1-1; no firm D call. Trimming cost V 8 bases and J 1 base, with 11 bases left between them. Germline loops: CDR1 MNHEY, CDR2 SVGAGI. There are 13 residues in the CDR3. The CDR3 loop reads CASEGHPNTEAFF. For the CDR3, the DNA is TGTGCCAGCGAGGGTCACCCGAACACTGAAGCTTTCTTT.

J is TRBJ2-5 and V is TRBV7-7; no reliable D call. CDR1 is SSHAT and CDR2 is FNYEAQ in the germline V gene (reference sequence). The CDR3 contains 13 residues. Trimming cost V 5 bases and J 3 bases, with 10 bases left between them. CDR3 region: CASSPDSEETQYF. The CDR3 region has the DNA TGTGCCAGCAGCCCCGACTCAGAAGAGACCCAGTACTTC.

The V call is TRBV19, the J call TRBJ2-5, with D possibly being TRBD2 (6 bases). Trimming removed 5 bases from V and 4 bases from J, with 11 bases in between. This CDR3 is 13 amino acids long. Per germline, CDR1 LNHDA and CDR2 SQIVND (reference sequence). The CDR3 bases are TGTGCCAGTAGTCGGGGGTACCGAGAGACCCAGTACTTC. Protein sequence: CASSRGYRETQYF.

V and J are TRBV6-1 and TRBJ1-1; the D gene is possibly TRBD1 (6 bases). Germline CDR1 reads MNHNS; CDR2 reads SASEGT. The CDR3 consists of 17 residues. The V end lost 2 bases, the J end lost 1 base, and 17 bases lay between the germline ends. The DNA for the CDR3 is TGTGCCAGCAGTGAAATTGGGGGCCCCGGCGAGAACACTGAAGCTTTCTTT. Protein sequence: CASSEIGGPGENTEAFF.

V gene TRBV3-1 (or the pseudogene TRBV3-2) combines with J gene TRBJ2-1; 11 nucleotides agree with TRBD2. The CDR3 consists of 15 residues. Trimming removed 4 bases from V and 3 bases from J; junction bases left unmatched: 2. Germline CDR1 LGHDT, CDR2 YNNKEL (reference sequence). The CDR3 reads CASSRLAGGYNEQFF. CDR3 sequence (DNA): TGTGCCAGCAGCCGTCTAGCGGGGGGCTACAATGAGCAGTTCTTC.

J is TRBJ1-2 and V is TRBV19, with TRBD1 matching over 9 bases. This CDR3 spans 16 amino acids. Trimming removed 6 bases from V and 0 bases from J; junction bases left unmatched: 8. Germline CDR1 LNHDA, CDR2 SQIVND (reference sequence). CDR3 DNA sequence: TGTGCCAGTAGCATCCGGGACAGGGCCTCTAACTATGGCTACACCTTC. Translation gives CASSIRDRASNYGYTF.

This clone was recorded once. The chain links TRBV7-9 to TRBJ1-2; 7 nucleotides line up with TRBD1. The ends lost 5 bases at V and 8 bases at J; junction bases unmatched: 11. This CDR3 spans 14 amino acids. The germline gives CDR1 SEHNR, CDR2 FQNEAQ (reference sequence). Here the CDR3 DNA reads TGTGCCAGCAGCCCCCGACAGGGTATGTGGGGCTACACCTTC. Its translation is CASSPRQGMWGYTF.

The chain is built from TRBV6-6 and TRBJ1-1; D remains ambiguous. V gave up 6 bases and J gave up 1 base, with 15 bases separating them. Germline assignment: CDR1 MNHNY and CDR2 SVGAGI (reference sequence). The CDR3 consists of 15 residues. In nucleotides, the CDR3 is TGTGCCAGCAGCTCGACGGAGATAGGGAACACTGAAGCTTTCTTT. Amino acid sequence: CASSSTEIGNTEAFF.

The V gene is TRBV5-6, the J gene TRBJ2-3, with a possible D match to TRBD1 (6 bases). This CDR3 is 15 amino acids long. V was cut by 4 bases and J by 1 base, with 13 bases left in between. Germline V gene data show CDR1 as SGHDT and CDR2 as YYEEEE. The chain's CDR3 is CASSQLYRGTDTQYF. The CDR3 DNA sequence: TGTGCCAGCAGCCAACTATACAGGGGCACAGATACGCAGTATTTT.